Listed below are T cell receptor beta chains from one sample, sequenced in a study of T-cell reconstitution after alpha-beta-depleted transplantation in children. One entry per CDR3 protein, called by TCRdb with MiXCR from the PCR reads. The top ten hold more than 5.5% of the sample, which has almost 500,000 distinct CDR3 sequences, around 13% seen once. The source was PBMCs from the stem cell graft donor, collected from the stem cell graft. The receptors originated from a human donor who donated a stem cell graft to a child with combined immunodeficiency. Each CDR3 is given with its conserved first and last residue. D genes are given only for firm matches. Clone size, where shown, is once, few, many, or a class for clones that have expanded.

abundance	v_gene	j_gene	d_gene	CDR3nt	CDR3aa
many	TRBV18	TRBJ2-1	.	TGTGCCAGCTCCCTCCCGGACCGATCCTACAATGAGCAGTTCTTC	CASSLPDRSYNEQFF
.	TRBV27	TRBJ1-2	.	TGTGCCAGCAGTTTATCTCACCCGCGGTCCACCTTC	CASSLSHPRSTF
.	TRBV5-1	TRBJ2-7	TRBD1	TGCGCCAGCAGTTCCGGGACAGGACTACTTGAGTCCTACGAGCAGTACTTC	CASSSGTGLLESYEQYF
.	TRBV6-5	TRBJ2-1	TRBD2	TGTGCCAGCAGTTACCTAGCGGGAGAGCTGTACAATGAGCAGTTCTTC	CASSYLAGELYNEQFF
many	TRBV11-2	TRBJ2-1	TRBD2	TGTGCCAGCAGCTTAGAGGGTAGCGGGGGATACAATGAGCAGTTCTTC	CASSLEGSGGYNEQFF
few	TRBV5-4	TRBJ2-7	TRBD1	TGTGCCAGCAGCTTGGGGAGGACAGGGGGGCACTACGAGCAGTACTTC	CASSLGRTGGHYEQYF
.	TRBV30	TRBJ2-1	TRBD2	TGTGCCTATACGACTAGCGGGGAGCAGTTCTTC	CAYTTSGEQFF
few	TRBV6-1	TRBJ1-5	TRBD1	TGTGCCAGCAGTCTGGACAGGTCAGGATCCCAGCATTTT	CASSLDRSGSQHF
.	TRBV18	TRBJ2-1	.	TGTGCCAGCTCACTGCGCTCCGGGAGTCTAGGGAATGAGCAGTTCTTC	CASSLRSGSLGNEQFF
few	TRBV12-3/TRBV12-4	TRBJ1-1	.	TGTGCCAGCAGTTTAGAGCAGAGAAGAGAAGCTTTCTTT	CASSLEQRREAFF
many	TRBV4-3	TRBJ2-7	.	TGCGCCAGCAGCCACGATGGGGCTAGCTCCTACGAGCAGTACTTC	CASSHDGASSYEQYF
many	TRBV12-3/TRBV12-4	TRBJ2-1	TRBD1	TGTGCCAGCATTTCCAGGGTCGGGACAGGGGGAATTGATGAGCAGTTCTTC	CASISRVGTGGIDEQFF
.	TRBV12-5	TRBJ1-2	.	TGTGCTAGTGGCCAAGGCTCCCGAGTTTATGGCTACACCTTC	CASGQGSRVYGYTF
many	TRBV6-2/TRBV6-3	TRBJ2-3	.	TGTGCCAGCAGTGAGGGGAGATACACAGATACGCAGTATTTT	CASSEGRYTDTQYF
many	TRBV10-3	TRBJ2-7	.	TGTGCCATCAGTGGCCCCTACGAGCAGTACTTC	CAISGPYEQYF
many	TRBV29-1	TRBJ2-7	.	TGCAGCGTCGTAACAGGGTTCGACGAGCAGTACTTC	CSVVTGFDEQYF
.	TRBV12-3/TRBV12-4	TRBJ1-2	TRBD1	TGTGCCAGCACCCTCGCAGGGGGGTATGGCTACACCTTC	CASTLAGGYGYTF
few	TRBV12-3/TRBV12-4	TRBJ2-1	.	TGTGCCAGCCTTGGACTAGGGGGCAATGAGCAGTTCTTC	CASLGLGGNEQFF
few	TRBV12-3/TRBV12-4	TRBJ2-1	.	TGTGCCAGCAGTTGGGGGCTAGGGCAGTTCTTC	CASSWGLGQFF
many	TRBV10-3	TRBJ2-1	.	TGTGCCATCAGTGACGGGGGCAATGAGCAGTTCTTC	CAISDGGNEQFF
.	TRBV6-5	TRBJ1-2	.	TGTGCCAGCAGTTACTCCAGGGAGGAGTATGGCTACACCTTC	CASSYSREEYGYTF
.	TRBV30	TRBJ2-7	TRBD2	TGTGCCTGGAGGGGGACTAGCTTCTACGAGCAGTACTTC	CAWRGTSFYEQYF
once	TRBV12-3/TRBV12-4	TRBJ2-7	.	TGTGCCAGCAGTTTGCGACAGACCTACGAGCAGTACTTC	CASSLRQTYEQYF
few	TRBV5-1	TRBJ1-2	TRBD1	TGCGCCAGCAGCCTGCGACAGGGGCCGTATGGCTACACCTTC	CASSLRQGPYGYTF
.	TRBV6-5	TRBJ2-2	TRBD1	TGTGCCAGCAGTTACACCGGGACAGGGGCCGGGGAGCTGTTTTTT	CASSYTGTGAGELFF
.	TRBV6-1	TRBJ2-1	.	TGTGCCAGCAGTCCCACAGGTGTCTCCTACAATGAGCAGTTCTTC	CASSPTGVSYNEQFF
.	TRBV7-3	TRBJ2-1	.	TGTGCCAGCAGCTCTGTAGAGGGTAGTGAGCAGTTCTTC	CASSSVEGSEQFF
.	TRBV20-1	TRBJ2-3	TRBD2	TGCAGTGCTTGGACTAGGGCTAGCACAGATACGCAGTATTTT	CSAWTRASTDTQYF
few	TRBV14	TRBJ2-6	TRBD1	TGTGCCAGCAGCCTCAGGGTGGGACAGAGCTCTGGGGCCAACGTCCTGACTTTC	CASSLRVGQSSGANVLTF
.	TRBV19	TRBJ2-5	.	TGTGCCAGTAGTGGGCTGCCCGGGGCCCAGTACTTC	CASSGLPGAQYF
many	TRBV6-5	TRBJ2-2	TRBD2	TGTGCCAGCAGTTACGCCCTAGCGGGATCCACCGGGGAGCTGTTTTTT	CASSYALAGSTGELFF